A selection of T cell receptor beta chains follows, all from one sample in a study of blood T cell repertoires in COVID-19. Using immunoSEQ multiplex PCR, the repertoire was profiled, and TCRdb retains in-frame clones only, with some absent. The sample carries about 420,000 clones, 70% to 90% recorded once. The sample was peripheral blood. These receptors were collected from a man aged 18 to 30 with COVID-19, enrolled during active disease. Both conserved end residues are part of each CDR3. A D gene is named only where the DNA matches it firmly.

TRBJ2-2,.,TRBV5-4,CASSGPRGTGELFF
TRBJ1-1,TRBD1,TRBV27,CASSFGDRNTEAFF
TRBJ2-3,TRBD2,TRBV24-1,CATSDSRTSGRLTDTQYF
TRBJ2-7,.,TRBV5-1,CASSLGLGAKYEQYF
TRBJ2-3,TRBD2,TRBV7-9,CASSSVGGGTDTQYF
TRBJ2-7,TRBD2,TRBV4-1,CASSSGTSGAREQYF
TRBJ2-7,TRBD1,TRBV5-1,CASRRDSYEQYF
TRBJ2-7,TRBD2,TRBV30,CAWRLAGGSYEQYF
TRBJ2-7,.,TRBV7-2,CASSLDLYEQYF
TRBJ2-3,TRBD1,TRBV27,CARQGQGTDTQYF